The 32 T cell receptor beta chains below all came from one sample that was sequenced in a study of blood T cells in healthy people across ages. Primers used in a second PCR of about 6 to 11 cycles were a sample-barcoded 5' primer and a J-beta primer mix. Each CDR3 protein gets one entry after TCRdb re-called the 5' RACE reads with MiXCR. The table has 1.4 million to 1.5 million distinct CDR3 sequences, 42% seen once. Material for sequencing was blood. These receptors came from a woman younger than 35 in good health.

This chain joins TRBV20-1 and TRBJ1-2; no clear D gene. CDR1 and CDR2 (germline): DFQATT, SNEGSKA (reference sequence). With 6 bases removed from V and 8 bases from J, the gap between germline ends came to 10 bases. The CDR3 runs to 10 residues. For the CDR3, the DNA is TGCAGTGCCACCCCGGGGGGCTACACCTTC. Translating it yields CSATPGGYTF.

This clonotype has a handful of counts. The chain combines TRBV7-2 with TRBJ2-5, with D maybe TRBD2 (6 bases). V was cut by 3 bases and J by 2 bases, with 10 bases left in between. The V gene's germline CDR1 is SGHTA and CDR2 FQGNSA. The CDR3 is 14 amino acids. The CDR3 region is CASSFSLAQETQYF. DNA of the CDR3: TGTGCCAGCAGCTTTTCCCTAGCGCAAGAGACCCAGTACTTC.

The chain joins TRBV12-3 or TRBV12-4 to TRBJ2-7, with 15 bases lining up with TRBD2. CDR3 length: 20 amino acids. The trim removed 0 bases at V and 4 bases at J, leaving 13 bases unmatched. Here the CDR3 DNA reads TGTGCCAGCAGTTTAGCGGTCGGACTAGCGGGGGGGCCCGTGGGGTACGAGCAGTACTTC. It encodes CASSLAVGLAGGPVGYEQYF.

The V call is TRBV27, the J call TRBJ1-5; 7 nucleotides align to TRBD1. CDR1 and CDR2 from the germline V gene are MNHEY and SMNVEV (reference sequence). V was clipped by 6 bases and J by 7 bases; unmatched bases: 12. The CDR3 has 15 amino acids. The DNA for the CDR3 is TGTGCCAGCAGCCTGCTGGGACAGTCGGCGCAGCCCCAGCATTTT. It translates to CASSLLGQSAQPQHF.

This clonotype was detected once. The chain is built from TRBV24-1 and TRBJ2-6; D is perhaps TRBD2 (6 bases). Deletions cut 6 bases from V and 2 bases from J, with 19 bases between. Germline loops: CDR1 KGHDR, CDR2 SFDVKD. The CDR3 length is 18 residues. CDR3 nucleotide sequence: TGTGCCACCAGTAGCGTGGGAGGTAAGGGCACTGGGGCCAACGTCCTGACTTTC. This translates into CATSSVGGKGTGANVLTF.

This clonotype was picked up a small number of times. The chain is built from TRBV7-8 and TRBJ2-1; D is unclear. The V end was cut by 7 bases, the J end by 2 bases, with 12 bases between. CDR1 is SGHVS, CDR2 FQNEAQ, per germline. This CDR3 region has 14 residues. The CDR3 coding sequence is TGTGCCAGCACCGACACCGGCGCCTACAATGAGCAGTTCTTC. It specifies CASTDTGAYNEQFF. Combining the CDR3 with reference TRBV7-8 and TRBJ2-1 gives the whole variable domain GAGVSQSPRYKVAKRGQDVALRCDPISGHVSLFWYQQALGQGPEFLTYFQNEAQLDKSGLPSDRFFAERPEGSVSTLKIQRTQQEDSAVYLCASTDTGAYNEQFFGPGTRLTVL.

V and J are TRBV6-1 and TRBJ1-1; D is possibly TRBD1 (5 bases). The CDR3 runs to 13 residues. CDR1 is MNHNS, CDR2 SASEGT, per germline. With 1 base removed from V and 10 bases from J, the gap between germline ends came to 13 bases. In DNA, the CDR3 is TGTGCCAGCAGTGAAGGGCAGGGTCGGAGAGCTTTCTTT. Translating it yields CASSEGQGRRAFF.

J is TRBJ2-1 and V is TRBV24-1, with 8 bases matching TRBD2. This CDR3 spans 17 amino acids. V dropped 4 bases and J dropped 4; count of bases not matched to a gene: 11. From germline, CDR1 is KGHDR and CDR2 SFDVKD. CDR3 loop: CATSDASGSSSYNEQFF. CDR3 DNA sequence: TGTGCCACCAGTGACGCCAGCGGGAGTTCCTCATACAATGAGCAGTTCTTC.

The sample holds many counts of this clonotype. V usage is TRBV7-2 and J usage is TRBJ2-7; TRBD2 agrees at 10 bases. V was clipped by 7 bases and J by 2 bases; unmatched bases: 5. CDR1 and CDR2 from the germline V gene are SGHTA and FQGNSA. This CDR3 spans 14 amino acids. The chain's CDR3 is CASTPSGGPYEQYF. The CDR3 DNA reads as TGTGCCAGCACCCCTAGCGGGGGACCCTACGAGCAGTACTTC.

The gene calls are TRBV20-1 and TRBJ2-5; TRBD2 aligns across 12 bases. CDR3 length: 15 residues. The ends lost 5 bases at V and 11 bases at J; junction bases unmatched: 15. Germline values: CDR1 DFQATT, CDR2 SNEGSKA (reference sequence). The CDR3 nucleotides are TGCAGTGCTCACTTAGGACTAGCGGGGTACGGTGAGCAGTACTTC. Translation gives CSAHLGLAGYGEQYF.

This sequence joins TRBV19 and TRBJ2-5, with 7 bases lining up with TRBD1. Trimming removed 6 bases from V and 2 bases from J; junction bases left unmatched: 9. There are 15 residues in the CDR3. The germline V gene encodes CDR1 LNHDA and CDR2 SQIVND (reference sequence). CDR3 bases: TGTGCCAGTAGGTCCAACAGGGGACCTCAAGAGACCCAGTACTTC. Its translation is CASRSNRGPQETQYF.

For this clonotype: The junction departs from the called germline gene at one end, perhaps through a read error. The chain uses TRBV4-1 and TRBJ2-3; unclear D gene. The CDR3 has 15 residues. Germline CDR1 and CDR2: MGHRA and YSYEKL. The CDR3 protein is CAGSQGVTATDTQYF. The CDR3 DNA sequence: TGCGCCGGCAGCCAAGGTGTTACGGCCACAGATACGCAGTATTTT.

Of note for this clonotype: One end of the junction is discordant with germline, which a read error may explain. This rearrangement joins TRBV15 to TRBJ2-3, with TRBD1 as a possible D gene (6 bases). In germline, CDR1 is LNHNV, CDR2 YYDKDF (reference sequence). This CDR3 has 17 amino acids. CDR3 coding DNA: TGTACCACCAGCAGAGATAGGGCAGGGGTCGCGACAGATACGCAGTATTTT. It translates to CTTSRDRAGVATDTQYF.

A note on this clonotype: Its ends do not fully match the called genes, so a read error is possible. This chain links TRBV6-6 with TRBJ1-1, with a weak D call TRBD1 (5 bases). This CDR3 has 13 residues. Germline CDR1 MNHNY, CDR2 SVGAGI (reference sequence). CDR3 loop: CACSYPTDTEAFF. The CDR3 DNA sequence: TGTGCCTGCAGTTACCCGACAGACACTGAAGCTTTCTTT.

This sequence joins TRBV5-1 and TRBJ2-4, with 8 bases aligning to TRBD1. The germline CDR1 and CDR2 sequences are SGHRS and YFSETQ. Trimming took 0 bases from V and 1 from J; bases not matched to a gene: 6. The CDR3 covers 17 residues. Here the CDR3 reads CASSLATGEPAKNIQYF. The CDR3 coding sequence is TGCGCCAGCAGCTTGGCGACAGGGGAACCCGCCAAAAACATTCAGTACTTC. Full variable domain (missing parts from reference TRBV5-1 and TRBJ2-4): KAGVTQTPRYLIKTRGQQVTLSCSPISGHRSVSWYQQTPGQGLQFLFEYFSETQRNKGNFPGRFSGRQFSNSRSEMNVSTLELGDSALYLCASSLATGEPAKNIQYFGAGTRLSVL.

The rearrangement uses TRBV20-1 and TRBJ2-1; D gene ambiguous. Germline V lookup: CDR1 DFQATT, CDR2 SNEGSKA (reference sequence). This CDR3 spans 15 amino acids. Trimming removed 3 bases at V and 7 bases at J, with 19 bases between. CDR3: CSASPLISGRNEQFF. CDR3 DNA sequence: TGCAGTGCTAGTCCTTTGATATCTGGTCGGAATGAGCAGTTCTTC.

The chain combines TRBV7-9 with TRBJ2-5; D not certain. CDR3 length: 14 amino acids. Germline-derived CDR1 and CDR2 are SEHNR and FQNEAQ (reference sequence). V was clipped by 3 bases and J by 2 bases, with 10 bases between them. CDR3 sequence reads: CASSFVQNQETQYF. The CDR3 DNA is TGTGCCAGCAGCTTTGTACAAAATCAAGAGACCCAGTACTTC.

This chain connects TRBV5-1 to TRBJ1-1; D perhaps matches TRBD1 (6 bases). V shed 4 bases and J shed 1 base, with 14 bases lying between them. Germline V gene lookup returns CDR1 SGHRS and CDR2 YFSETQ. The CDR3 extends over 15 amino acids. CDR3 coding DNA: TGCGCCAGCAGCACCATAACAGGGACGAACACTGAAGCTTTCTTT. Its protein product is CASSTITGTNTEAFF.

The J gene is TRBJ1-1, the V gene TRBV5-6; 10 nucleotides align to TRBD1. Germline lookup yields CDR1 SGHDT and CDR2 YYEEEE. The CDR3 runs 16 residues. J was trimmed by 1 base and V by 3 bases; bases with no gene match: 6. CDR3 region: CASSSGTGDGNTEAFF. CDR3 bases: TGTGCCAGCAGCTCCGGGACAGGGGACGGGAACACTGAAGCTTTCTTT. Combining the CDR3 with reference TRBV5-6 and TRBJ1-1 gives the whole variable domain DAGVTQSPTHLIKTRGQQVTLRCSPKSGHDTVSWYQQALGQGPQFIFQYYEEEERQRGNFPDRFSGHQFPNYSSELNVNALLLGDSALYLCASSSGTGDGNTEAFFGQGTRLTVV.

This clonotype was counted between two and nine times. The chain couples TRBV29-1 to TRBJ1-2; TRBD1 is a possible D gene (5 bases). The V gene lost 5 bases and the J gene lost 8 bases, with 24 bases spanning the gap. The length of the CDR3 is 15 residues. The V gene's germline CDR1 is SQVTM and CDR2 ANQGSEA. This CDR3 is CSVFTRDAKGEGYTF. The CDR3 DNA reads TGCAGCGTTTTCACCCGGGACGCCAAAGGGGAGGGCTACACCTTC.

This clonotype was picked up a small number of times. The V and J genes are TRBV12-3 or TRBV12-4 and TRBJ2-1, with TRBD1 matching over 11 bases. The CDR3 has 16 residues. Unmatched junction bases numbered 12, after V lost 6 bases and J lost 8 bases. CDR3 residues: CASSYPGQGGGHEQFF. The CDR3, as DNA: TGTGCCAGCAGCTATCCGGGACAGGGGGGCGGGCATGAGCAGTTCTTC.

The chain carries TRBV6-1 and TRBJ2-1, with D possibly being TRBD2 (6 bases). This CDR3 is built from 14 residues. Germline values: CDR1 MNHNS, CDR2 SASEGT. The germline V and J ends were trimmed by 7 bases and 4 bases, with 14 bases remaining between them. CDR3 in amino acids: CASTRGFSYNEQFF. The CDR3, as DNA: TGTGCCAGCACGCGGGGTTTCTCTTACAATGAGCAGTTCTTC.

V is TRBV27 and J is TRBJ2-7, with D tentatively TRBD1 or TRBD2 (5 bases each). The germline CDR1 and CDR2 sequences are MNHEY and SMNVEV (reference sequence). This CDR3 has 15 residues. V lost 6 bases and J lost 2, with 17 bases in between. In DNA, the CDR3 is TGTGCCAGCAGCCCCCCCGGGACGGTTCCCTACGAGCAGTACTTC. Translating gives CASSPPGTVPYEQYF.

V gene TRBV29-1 combines with J gene TRBJ1-2; 7 nucleotides agree with TRBD1. Trimming cost V 5 bases and J 6 bases; bases outside gene matches: 6. This CDR3 has 12 residues. The germline V gene has CDR1 SQVTM and CDR2 ANQGSEA. The CDR3 loop is CSVHTGAHGYTF. CDR3 coding DNA: TGCAGCGTTCACACAGGGGCCCATGGCTACACCTTC.

The chain is built from TRBV30 and TRBJ1-2, with 7 bases identical to TRBD1. From germline, CDR1 is GTSNPN and CDR2 SVGIG (reference sequence). CDR3 length: 13 amino acids. With 4 bases clipped from V and 8 bases from J, the junction kept 10 bases outside the gene matches. The CDR3 region has the DNA TGTGCCTGGACCATGGGACAGTCCTCGGGCTACACCTTC. It codes for CAWTMGQSSGYTF.

The rearrangement uses TRBV27 and TRBJ2-3; no reliable D call. The V end lost 5 bases, the J end lost 6 bases, and 21 bases lay between the germline ends. This CDR3 has 16 residues. The germline V gene has CDR1 MNHEY and CDR2 SMNVEV (reference sequence). CDR3 nucleotides: TGTGCCAGCAGTGGGGTCGGTCCTCCTGCGCTCGATACGCAGTATTTT. This translates into CASSGVGPPALDTQYF.

The J gene is TRBJ1-4, the V gene TRBV12-3 or TRBV12-4; 7 bases map to TRBD1. CDR3 length: 14 amino acids. V was clipped by 6 bases and J by 5 bases; unmatched bases: 6. Here the CDR3 DNA reads TGTGCCAGCAGCATGGGACAGTTAAATGAAAAACTGTTTTTT. Its translation: CASSMGQLNEKLFF.

The V and J genes are TRBV2 and TRBJ1-1; 7 bases line up with TRBD1. CDR1 SNHLY and CDR2 FYNNEI come from the germline V gene. This CDR3 has 14 residues. V shed 7 bases, J shed 4 bases, and the junction held 9 bases outside the gene matches. The CDR3 bases are TGTGCCAGCACCATGACAGGGTTTAGCACTGAAGCTTTCTTT. It specifies CASTMTGFSTEAFF.

The rearrangement joins TRBV29-1 to TRBJ1-4; D unclear. This CDR3 has 13 amino acids. V was trimmed by 2 bases and J by 7 bases, leaving 11 bases between them. Germline V CDR1 and CDR2: SQVTM, ANQGSEA. The CDR3 protein is CSVEQPVGEKLFF. The CDR3 DNA follows: TGCAGCGTTGAACAGCCAGTGGGTGAAAAACTGTTTTTT.

Only a few counts were recorded for this clonotype. J is TRBJ2-3 and V is TRBV10-3; possibly TRBD1 for D (5 bases). The CDR3 is 13 residues long. The V gene's germline CDR1 is ENHRY and CDR2 SYGVKD. The V and J ends lost 7 bases and 0 bases respectively, with 8 bases between them. CDR3 amino acids: CAINSGSTDTQYF. Here the CDR3 DNA reads TGTGCCATCAATTCAGGGAGCACAGATACGCAGTATTTT.

This clonotype was seen more than once but under ten times. V usage is TRBV4-1 and J usage is TRBJ2-7, with TRBD1 matching 8 bases. Germline V gene sequence: CDR1 MGHRA, CDR2 YSYEKL. With V trimmed by 4 bases and J by 2 bases, 4 bases remained unmatched. The length of the CDR3 is 14 residues. CDR3 sequence (DNA): TGCGCCAGCAGCCGGACAGGGTTCGCCTACGAGCAGTACTTC. This gives the protein CASSRTGFAYEQYF.

This clonotype has only a few counts. V gene TRBV4-1 combines with J gene TRBJ2-4; 11 bases agree with TRBD1. In germline, CDR1 is MGHRA, CDR2 YSYEKL. The CDR3 is 20 residues long. With 1 base clipped from V and 0 bases from J, the junction kept 11 bases outside the gene matches. The CDR3 is CASSQGQGQGVIKAKNIQYF. In DNA form, the CDR3 reads TGCGCCAGCAGCCAAGGGCAGGGACAGGGGGTAATAAAAGCCAAAAACATTCAGTACTTC.